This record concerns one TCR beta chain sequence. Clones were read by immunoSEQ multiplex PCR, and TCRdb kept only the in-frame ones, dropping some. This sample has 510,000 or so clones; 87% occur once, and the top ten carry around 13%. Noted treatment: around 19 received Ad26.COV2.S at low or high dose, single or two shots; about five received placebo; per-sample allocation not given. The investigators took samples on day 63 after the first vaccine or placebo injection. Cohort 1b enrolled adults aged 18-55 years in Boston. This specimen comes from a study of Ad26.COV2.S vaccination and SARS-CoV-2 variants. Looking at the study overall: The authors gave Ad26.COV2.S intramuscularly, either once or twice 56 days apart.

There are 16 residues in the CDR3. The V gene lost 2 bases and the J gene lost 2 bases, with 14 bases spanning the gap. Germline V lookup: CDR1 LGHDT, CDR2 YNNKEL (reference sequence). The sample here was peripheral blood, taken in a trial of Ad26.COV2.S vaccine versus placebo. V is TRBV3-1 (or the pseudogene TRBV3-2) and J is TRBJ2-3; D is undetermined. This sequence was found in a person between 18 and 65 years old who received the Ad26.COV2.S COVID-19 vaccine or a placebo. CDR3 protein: CASSQLRIGITDTQYF. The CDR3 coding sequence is TGTGCCAGCAGCCAATTGAGGATCGGAATCACAGATACGCAGTATTTT.